This TCR beta chain was documented in a study of blood T cells in healthy people across ages. Study context: Per every two T cells, about one barcoded beta molecule was captured by template switching. Points from the study as a whole: Age brought a roughly linear fall in TCR beta diversity measured per million T cells.

The use of a sample-barcoded 5' primer and a J-beta primer mix characterized a second PCR of 7 to 11 cycles. One entry per CDR3 protein, called by TCRdb with MiXCR from the 5' RACE reads. The sample yields fewer than 2 million distinct CDR3 sequences, 39% seen once. As to this clonotype: What it recognizes is unknown.

The CDR3 has 18 residues. Germline V gene sequence: CDR1 LGHDT, CDR2 YNNKEL (reference sequence). After removal of 4 bases from V and 1 base from J, the junction contained 13 bases not matched to a gene. The sample consisted of blood. The TCR sequence derives from a human donor in good health. The chain joins TRBV3-1 to TRBJ1-5; 7 bases are a match to TRBD1. DNA for the CDR3: TGTGCCAGCAGCCCCCTAATACAAGACAGGGTGAGCAATCAGCCCCAGCATTTT. This sequence encodes CASSPLIQDRVSNQPQHF.